This T cell receptor (beta chain) was identified in a study of T cell responses to AZD1222 COVID-19 vaccine. CDR3 length: 12 residues. Germline lookup yields CDR1 MDHEN and CDR2 SYDVKM. Assay: immunoSEQ multiplex PCR; the TCRdb copy retains only in-frame clones and omits some. The sample lists more than 100,000 clones; about nine tenths were seen once. The clonotype was recovered from an adult in good health. Sequenced material: peripheral blood, taken on day 0 of AZD1222 vaccination. V usage is TRBV28 and J usage is TRBJ1-6; tentative D call: TRBD1 (5 bases). CDR3 amino acids: CVTTASNSPLHF. In DNA form, the CDR3 reads TGTGTTACGACAGCCAGTAATTCACCCCTCCACTTT.